The 11 T cell receptor beta chains below were found in one sample sequenced in a study of blood T cells in healthy people across ages. Sample-barcoded 5' priming and a J-beta primer mix drove a second PCR of about 6 to 11 cycles. TCRdb fed the 5' RACE reads into MiXCR, producing one record per CDR3 protein. Among about 1.6 million distinct CDR3 sequences listed, 30% to 35% were seen once. Sequences were obtained from blood. These receptors were taken from a woman in her 30s in good health.

This clonotype was seen more than once but under ten times. CDR3 loop: CASSLATPDTQYF. The CDR3, as DNA: TGTGCCAGCAGCTTAGCTACGCCCGATACGCAGTATTTT. The V call is TRBV7-9, the J call TRBJ2-3; D not certain. Trimming left V 0 bases short and J 6 bases short, with 7 bases between. CDR1 SEHNR and CDR2 FQNEAQ come from the germline V gene (reference sequence). This CDR3 has 13 residues.

The chain combines TRBV7-9 with TRBJ2-5; D could derive from TRBD1 or TRBD2 (6 bases each). This CDR3 region has 14 residues. Germline V gene sequence: CDR1 SEHNR, CDR2 FQNEAQ (reference sequence). Trimming cost V 5 bases and J 7 bases, with 17 bases left between them. The CDR3 bases are TGTGCCAGCAGCAGGGGGGAGCTACATGGGACCCAGTACTTC. Protein: CASSRGELHGTQYF.

This clonotype was detected ten times or more. J is TRBJ2-2 and V is TRBV7-3, with a weak D call TRBD1 (7 bases). Germline CDR1 SGHTA, CDR2 FQGTGA. Trimming removed 3 bases from V and 4 bases from J, with 12 bases in between. The CDR3 has 15 residues. The CDR3 region has the DNA TGTGCCAGCAGCTTGAGGCAGGGGGGCACCGGGGAGCTGTTTTTT. The encoded protein is CASSLRQGGTGELFF.

The CDR3 protein is CSARDQGYGTGELFF. CDR3 DNA sequence: TGCAGTGCTAGAGATCAAGGGTATGGCACCGGGGAGCTGTTTTTT. V is TRBV20-1 and J is TRBJ2-2, with no clear D. Germline loops: CDR1 DFQATT, CDR2 SNEGSKA (reference sequence). V was trimmed by 0 bases and J by 4 bases, leaving 12 bases between them. This CDR3 spans 15 amino acids.

As DNA, the CDR3 is TGCAGTGCTTGGACTAGCGGGAGCCAAGAGACCCAGTACTTC. Its protein product is CSAWTSGSQETQYF. V usage is TRBV20-1 and J usage is TRBJ2-5; 13 nucleotides line up with TRBD2. With 5 bases clipped from V and 1 base from J, the junction kept 1 base outside the gene matches. This CDR3 contains 14 residues. The germline V gene encodes CDR1 DFQATT and CDR2 SNEGSKA (reference sequence).

This clonotype was seen a handful of times. CDR3 residues: CSARDNRAGNIQYF. In nucleotides, the CDR3 is TGCAGTGCTAGAGACAACAGGGCGGGAAACATTCAGTACTTC. The chain recombines TRBV20-1 with TRBJ2-4, with D perhaps matching TRBD1 (6 bases). This CDR3 is 14 amino acids long. Germline CDR1 DFQATT, CDR2 SNEGSKA (reference sequence). V lost 0 bases and J lost 6, with 12 bases in between.

V gene TRBV20-1 combines with J gene TRBJ2-1, with a tentative D call TRBD2 (6 bases). The germline CDR1 and CDR2 sequences are DFQATT and SNEGSKA (reference sequence). The CDR3 covers 15 residues. V lost 1 base and J lost 1, with 11 bases in between. The CDR3 loop is CSARGRDSSYNEQFF. The CDR3 DNA follows: TGCAGTGCTAGAGGGCGGGATTCATCCTACAATGAGCAGTTCTTC.

Worth noting for this clonotype: Given a much more abundant clone one base away, this may be a read error. The chain is built from TRBV5-1 and TRBJ2-3; D not resolved. The germline V and J ends were trimmed by 3 bases and 6 bases, with 14 bases remaining between them. CDR3 length equals 14 residues. Per germline, CDR1 SGHRS and CDR2 YFSETQ. Here the CDR3 reads CASSWAQPQDTQYF. DNA for the CDR3: TGCGCCAGCAGCTGGGCCCAGCCCCAGGATACGCAGTATTTT.

In this sample, this clonotype turned up a few times. V usage is TRBV24-1 and J usage is TRBJ2-3; D unclear. This CDR3 has 11 amino acids. Per germline, CDR1 KGHDR and CDR2 SFDVKD. Between the trimmed V and J ends, which lost 3 bases and 8 bases, there was a span of 5 bases. In nucleotides, the CDR3 is TGTGCCACCAGTGATGTTCGTACGCAGTATTTT. Translating gives CATSDVRTQYF.

The V call is TRBV2, the J call TRBJ2-3; D is possibly TRBD2 (5 bases). In germline, CDR1 is SNHLY, CDR2 FYNNEI. V was pared by 1 base and J by 4 bases, with 9 bases between. CDR3 length: 14 residues. In DNA form, the CDR3 reads TGTGCCAGCAGTGAAGTCCTCGGGGCAGATACGCAGTATTTT. Translating gives CASSEVLGADTQYF.

The genes are TRBV20-1 and TRBJ2-1, with a weak D call TRBD2 (6 bases). Trimming took off 2 bases at V and 7 bases at J, with 24 bases between the two ends. Per germline, CDR1 DFQATT and CDR2 SNEGSKA (reference sequence). The CDR3 is 17 residues long. CDR3 in DNA: TGCAGTGCTAGACCTCCGGACTACCCCCTCATGGCGAATGAGCAGTTCTTC. It codes for CSARPPDYPLMANEQFF.